These 16 T cell receptor beta chains share one sample of origin, sequenced in a study of T cell responses to AZD1222 COVID-19 vaccine (dated by TCRdb to the early 2020s). The library relied on the immunoSEQ multiplex PCR assay. TCRdb re-hosts the immuneACCESS table, in-frame sequences only. Its copies lack some clones; in the studies checked, an unresolved V gene accounts for under half of them, and the cause for the rest is not known. The sample contains 100,000 to 150,000 clones, roughly 90% of them found a single time. Roughly 3.9% of the sample rests with the top ten. What this sample's time point label stands for: baseline before first vaccination. The sample was peripheral blood, taken on day 0 of AZD1222 vaccination. The receptor set was obtained from an adult in good health.

This chain links TRBV5-4 with TRBJ2-7; D perhaps matches TRBD1 (5 bases). The germline V gene has CDR1 SGHNT and CDR2 YYREEE (reference sequence). The V end lost 4 bases, the J end lost 4 bases, and 12 bases lay between the germline ends. The CDR3 is 13 amino acids. The DNA for the CDR3 is TGTGCCAGCAGCCTCATAGGGGTTTACGAGCAGTACTTC. Translating it yields CASSLIGVYEQYF.

The chain couples TRBV6-2 or TRBV6-3 to TRBJ2-3, with D tentatively TRBD2 (6 bases). With 2 bases removed from V and 2 bases from J, the gap between germline ends came to 11 bases. The CDR3 spans 15 residues. Germline V lookup: CDR1 MNHEY, CDR2 SVGEGT. CDR3 region: CASSYDGDFTDTQYF. CDR3 sequence (DNA): TGTGCCAGCAGTTACGATGGGGACTTCACAGATACGCAGTATTTT.

The chain recombines TRBV18 with TRBJ2-1, with 10 bases lining up with TRBD2. Trimming cost V 3 bases and J 7 bases; bases outside gene matches: 12. This CDR3 contains 17 residues. Germline V gene sequence: CDR1 KGHSH, CDR2 LQKENI. The CDR3 sequence is CASSPKILAGVDNEQFF. CDR3 in DNA: TGTGCCAGCTCACCGAAGATCCTAGCGGGAGTAGATAATGAGCAGTTCTTC.

The chain joins TRBV3-1 (or the pseudogene TRBV3-2) to TRBJ2-1, with no clear D. The CDR3 covers 13 residues. Trimming cost V 2 bases and J 2 bases, with 4 bases left between them. CDR1 and CDR2 (germline): LGHDT, YNNKEL (reference sequence). The CDR3 DNA reads as TGTGCCAGCAGCCAACGGACCTACAATGAGCAGTTCTTC. This sequence encodes CASSQRTYNEQFF.

The chain uses TRBV4-2 and TRBJ1-1; TRBD1 matches at 7 bases. The CDR3 sequence is 13 residues long. The ends lost 9 bases at V and 3 bases at J; junction bases unmatched: 7. Germline V gene sequence: CDR1 LGHNA, CDR2 YNFKEQ. The CDR3, as DNA: TGTGCCAGTCAGGGGGGGCTAGACACTGAAGCTTTCTTT. Translating it yields CASQGGLDTEAFF.

V is TRBV30 and J is TRBJ1-6; D not certain. Germline V gene data show CDR1 as GTSNPN and CDR2 as SVGIG (reference sequence). Trimming removed 2 bases at V and 8 bases at J, with 10 bases between. The CDR3 extends over 13 amino acids. The CDR3 DNA reads TGTGCCTGGAGTACCCAATGGGATTCACCCCTCCACTTT. Translated: CAWSTQWDSPLHF.

The chain combines TRBV7-6 with TRBJ2-1; 7 positions match TRBD2. V shed 6 bases, J shed 0 bases, and the junction held 2 bases outside the gene matches. Looked up from germline, CDR1 is SGHVS and CDR2 is FNYEAQ. This CDR3 is built from 14 residues. The CDR3 DNA reads TGTGCCAGCAGTACGGGGGGCTCCTACAATGAGCAGTTCTTC. The encoded protein is CASSTGGSYNEQFF. Full variable domain (missing parts from reference TRBV7-6 and TRBJ2-1): GAGVSQSPRYKVTKRGQDVALRCDPISGHVSLYWYRQALGQGPEFLTYFNYEAQQDKSGLPNDRFSAERPEGSISTLTIQRTEQRDSAMYRCASSTGGSYNEQFFGPGTRLTVL.

This clone was detected a few times. The chain combines TRBV10-2 with TRBJ2-1; the match to TRBD2 covers 8 bases. CDR3 length: 17 amino acids. Germline CDR1 is WSHSY and CDR2 is SAAADI. J lost 4 bases, V lost 8 bases, and 16 bases had no gene match. CDR3 sequence (DNA): TGCGCCAGCTACTTAGCGGGAATCGGATCTTCTTACAATGAGCAGTTCTTC. Protein sequence: CASYLAGIGSSYNEQFF.

The chain joins TRBV5-1 to TRBJ2-4; D might be TRBD2 (5 bases). This CDR3 has 15 amino acids. Per germline, CDR1 SGHRS and CDR2 YFSETQ. V lost 4 bases and J lost 1, with 12 bases in between. The CDR3, as DNA: TGCGCCAGCAGCCCTCAACGGGGTGCCAAAAACATTCAGTACTTC. Amino acids: CASSPQRGAKNIQYF.

V usage is TRBV3-1 (or the pseudogene TRBV3-2) and J usage is TRBJ1-1; no clear D gene. Looked up from germline, CDR1 is LGHDT and CDR2 is YNNKEL (reference sequence). The CDR3 consists of 11 residues. The ends were cut back, 0 bases at V and 4 bases at J, with 0 bases in the middle. The DNA of the CDR3 is TGTGCCAGCAGCCAAGACACTGAAGCTTTCTTT. Translated, it gives CASSQDTEAFF.

The V and J genes are TRBV7-2 and TRBJ1-1, with D hard to call. The CDR3 is made up of 14 amino acids. CDR1 and CDR2 from the germline V gene are SGHTA and FQGNSA. The V end was cut by 1 base, the J end by 4 bases, with 10 bases between. The CDR3 DNA sequence: TGTGCCAGCAGCTTAGTATCTCGGACCACTGAAGCTTTCTTT. Translating it yields CASSLVSRTTEAFF. The variable domain in full, completed from reference TRBV7-2 and TRBJ1-1, reads GAGVSQSPSNKVTEKGKDVELRCDPISGHTALYWYRQSLGQGLEFLIYFQGNSAPDKSGLPSDRFSAERTGGSVSTLTIQRTQQEDSAVYLCASSLVSRTTEAFFGQGTRLTVV.

The chain recombines TRBV28 with TRBJ1-5; perhaps TRBD1 as D (6 bases). Deletions cut 6 bases from V and 2 bases from J, with 17 bases between. This CDR3 region has 16 residues. Per germline, CDR1 MDHEN and CDR2 SYDVKM. The CDR3 coding sequence is TGTGCCAGCAGACTCAGTCGACAGGCAGGCAATCAGCCCCAGCATTTT. The encoded protein is CASRLSRQAGNQPQHF.

This rearrangement joins TRBV6-5 to TRBJ1-4, with 7 bases fitting TRBD1. CDR1 is MNHEY and CDR2 is SVGAGI in the germline V gene. The CDR3 spans 14 residues. The V gene end was trimmed by 8 bases and the J gene end by 2 bases; junction bases not matched to a gene: 5. DNA for the CDR3: TGTGCCAGCGAATCGGGACAGACTAATGAAAAACTGTTTTTT. As protein: CASESGQTNEKLFF.

The chain has TRBV5-1 and TRBJ2-2, with D perhaps TRBD2 (5 bases). CDR1 and CDR2 from the germline V gene are SGHRS and YFSETQ. V dropped 6 bases and J dropped 3 bases, with 9 bases sitting between them. This CDR3 is 13 amino acids long. The DNA of the CDR3 is TGCGCCAGCAAGCGGACTGACACCGGGGAGCTGTTTTTT. Encoded protein: CASKRTDTGELFF.

In the case of this clone: One end of the junction is discordant with germline, which a read error may explain. The CDR3 region has the DNA TGTGCCAGCAGTTTAGCGGATACGCAGTATTTT. This gives the protein CASSLADTQYF. V is TRBV7-9 and J is TRBJ2-3; a weak D match, TRBD2 (5 bases). This CDR3 spans 11 amino acids. CDR1 is SEHNR and CDR2 is FQNEAQ in the germline V gene (reference sequence).

The chain links TRBV3-1 (or the pseudogene TRBV3-2) to TRBJ1-1; possible D gene TRBD1, 6 bases. The CDR3 sequence is 12 residues long. Germline V CDR1 and CDR2: LGHDT, YNNKEL (reference sequence). With 3 bases removed from V and 12 bases from J, the gap between germline ends came to 14 bases. The CDR3 region is CASSHTDRPTFF. CDR3 in DNA: TGTGCCAGCAGCCATACGGACAGACCAACTTTCTTT.